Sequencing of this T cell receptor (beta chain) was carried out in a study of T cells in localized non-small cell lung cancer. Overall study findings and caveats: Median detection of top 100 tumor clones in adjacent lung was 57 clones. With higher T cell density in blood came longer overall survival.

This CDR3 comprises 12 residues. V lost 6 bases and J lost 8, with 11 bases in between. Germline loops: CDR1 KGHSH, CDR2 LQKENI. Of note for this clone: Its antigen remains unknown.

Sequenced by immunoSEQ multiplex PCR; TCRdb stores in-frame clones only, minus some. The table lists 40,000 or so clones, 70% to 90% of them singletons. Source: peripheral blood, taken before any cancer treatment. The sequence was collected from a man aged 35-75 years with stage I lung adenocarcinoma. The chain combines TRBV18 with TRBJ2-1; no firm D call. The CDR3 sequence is CASSLAGHEQFF. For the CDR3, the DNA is TGTGCCAGCTCCCTCGCCGGCCATGAGCAGTTCTTC.